Included here is one T cell receptor beta chain sequence, with context. The antigen remains unidentified. Using its own MiXCR run on the RT-PCR reads, TCRdb lists one record per CDR3 protein. The profile shows roughly 650,000 distinct CDR3 sequences, approximately 14% of them singletons. This sample stems from a study of response to subunit inactivated influenza vaccine. Study results and caveats: Few additional T cells are recruited per seasonal influenza vaccination, authors suggested.

Losses at the gene ends were 5 bases for V and 7 bases for J; bases not matched to a gene: 12. This CDR3 has 16 amino acids. Germline CDR1 is SGHVS and CDR2 is FQNEAQ. The receptor was isolated from a man in his forties or fifties who received an inactivated influenza vaccine. Sequenced material: PBMCs from blood, taken roughly 12 days after vaccination. This chain links TRBV7-8 with TRBJ2-3, with 10 bases matching TRBD2. The CDR3 coding sequence is TGTGCCAGCAGCCCAGCCCCGGGACTAGCGCTTCATACGCAGTATTTT. Translated: CASSPAPGLALHTQYF.